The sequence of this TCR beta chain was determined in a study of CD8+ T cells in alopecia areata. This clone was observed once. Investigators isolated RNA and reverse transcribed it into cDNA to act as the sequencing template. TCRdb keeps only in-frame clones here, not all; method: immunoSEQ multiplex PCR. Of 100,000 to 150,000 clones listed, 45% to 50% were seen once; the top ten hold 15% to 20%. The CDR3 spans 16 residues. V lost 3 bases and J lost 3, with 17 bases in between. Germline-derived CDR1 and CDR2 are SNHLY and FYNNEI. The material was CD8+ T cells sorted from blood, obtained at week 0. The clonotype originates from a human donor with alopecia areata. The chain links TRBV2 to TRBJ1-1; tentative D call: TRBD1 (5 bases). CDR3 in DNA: TGTGCCAGCAGTGAGGGCGTGGGGCGGGCGGACACTGAAGCTTTCTTT. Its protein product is CASSEGVGRADTEAFF.